The clone carrying this T cell receptor (beta chain) was seen at least ten times. The data are from a study of glioma-infiltrating T cells. CDR1 and CDR2 (germline): LNHDA, SQIVND (reference sequence). This CDR3 comprises 16 residues. Trimming left V 4 bases short and J 2 bases short, with 15 bases between. TCR alpha and beta CDR3 regions were amplified from RNA using iRepertoire nested multiplex PCR. Via MiXCR, TCRdb re-called the multiplex PCR reads, giving one row per CDR3 protein. The sample contains 100,000 to 150,000 distinct CDR3 sequences, about 22% of which appear only once. This receptor was obtained from a human donor with low-grade glioma or glioblastoma, undergoing nonglioma brain surgery, or in good health (not recorded which). The sample taken for sequencing was glioma tissue, nonneoplastic brain tissue, or PBMCs (not recorded which). V usage is TRBV19 and J usage is TRBJ2-1; D assignment may be TRBD1 or TRBD2 (5 bases each). CDR3 DNA: TGTGCCAGTAGTAAGGGAAGGTCGGGGCCCTACAATGAGCAGTTCTTC. Translation: CASSKGRSGPYNEQFF. Drawing the rest from reference TRBV19 and TRBJ2-1, the complete variable domain is DGGITQSPKYLFRKEGQNVTLSCEQNLNHDAMYWYRQDPGQGLRLIYYSQIVNDFQKGDIAEGYSVSREKKESFPLTVTSAQKNPTAFYLCASSKGRSGPYNEQFFGPGTRLTVL.